What follows is one T cell receptor (beta chain) and its context. Its antigen is unknown. In the same sample, other DNA sequences code for this CDR3. The length of the CDR3 is 11 residues. Trimming pared 4 bases from V and 0 bases from J, leaving 3 bases between. In germline, CDR1 is SQVTM, CDR2 ANQGSEA. Reverse transcribed after extraction, RNA yielded cDNA as the sequencing template. The repertoire was sequenced with immunoSEQ multiplex PCR; TCRdb's copy has only in-frame clones and lacks some. The table records around 300,000 clones, about 62% of them present only once. Regarding treatment: oral pan-JAK inhibitor, 5-10 mg twice daily. The data are from a study of CD8+ T cells in alopecia areata. Points from the study as a whole: Persistence during tofacitinib was seen for many expanded lesional clones in scalp and blood. Tofacitinib yielded significantly lower scalp clonality and fewer expanded CD8+ clones among the top 100.

The V and J genes are TRBV29-1 and TRBJ1-1; D remains unclear. This clonotype originated in a human donor with alopecia areata. Material: CD4+ T cells sorted from blood, obtained around week 54, from a patient treated with tofacitinib. Here the CDR3 DNA reads TGCAGCGTTGCGCTGAACACTGAAGCTTTCTTT. It translates to CSVALNTEAFF.